The present T cell receptor beta chain was sequenced within a study of control samples from healthy donors and cancer patients (dated by TCRdb to 2019 to 2021). As for this clone: The clone's antigen remains unknown. Base qualities are not recorded, but no much larger clone differs from it by a single base.

V is reduced by 8 bases and J by 6 bases, leaving a spacing of 12 bases between them. CDR1 and CDR2, looked up from the germline V gene, are SQVTM and ANQGSEA. The CDR3 holds 11 amino acids from the cysteine to the phenylalanine. CDR3 DNA is the only sequence kept; it has 33 bases, read in frame from the first base. Library method: the immunoSEQ multiplex PCR assay. TCRdb took this table from immuneACCESS and kept in-frame rearrangements with V and J called. Such tables lack part of the clones; where checked against another copy, unresolved V genes explain under half of the gap, and the rest is unexplained. Here the sample has around 90,000 clones; 85% occur a single time. The ten largest clones represent around a fifth of the sample.

The receptor comes from a man aged 25 to 40 in good health. Sequenced material: blood. Recombination linked TRBV29-1 to TRBJ2-3, with a tentative D gene TRBD2 over 6 matching bases. CDR3 loop: CSSGRGDTQYF. The DNA is as follows: TGCAGCTCCGGCCGGGGGGATACGCAGTATTTT.